The 22 T cell receptor beta chains below come from one sample, sequenced in a study of regulatory T cells in long-lasting Graves disease. CDR3 regions were amplified by Arm-PCR using iRepertoire HTBI primers to build TCR beta libraries. One entry per CDR3 protein results from TCRdb running MiXCR on the multiplex PCR reads. This table has around 480,000 distinct CDR3 sequences, about 16% appearing once. Time point reported: newly diagnosed GD, antithyroid drugs for less than 3 months. From PBMCs, RNA was extracted and then used to make the TCR library. These sequences were also reported in another study, on T cells in Graves' hyperthyroidism and ophthalmopathy.

The sequences come from peripheral blood mononuclear cells (PBMCs), collected at new diagnosis, from a patient treated with antithyroid drugs. Receptor source: a woman aged 35 to 60 with Graves disease.

At least ten counts were recorded for this clonotype. The rearrangement links TRBV3-1 to TRBJ2-5, with TRBD2 as a possible D gene (5 bases). The ends were cut back, 4 bases at V and 4 bases at J, with 7 bases in the middle. The CDR3 has 12 residues. The germline V gene has CDR1 LGHDT and CDR2 YNNKEL (reference sequence). DNA of the CDR3: TGTGCCAGCAGCCGGAGGCCAGAGACCCAGTACTTC. Encoded protein: CASSRRPETQYF.

The sample holds a few counts of this clonotype. The chain has TRBV13 and TRBJ2-7, with TRBD1 as a possible D gene (6 bases). Germline V lookup: CDR1 PRHDT, CDR2 FYEKMQ (reference sequence). V was cut by 5 bases and J by 7 bases, with 18 bases left in between. This CDR3 has 14 residues. The CDR3 here is CASSQRGRGREQYF. The CDR3, as DNA: TGTGCCAGCAGCCAAAGGGGCAGGGGAAGGGAGCAGTACTTC.

This clonotype came up many times. The gene calls are TRBV10-3 and TRBJ1-3; the D gene is possibly TRBD1 (5 bases). Germline CDR1 is ENHRY and CDR2 is SYGVKD. This CDR3 has 15 amino acids. Between the trimmed V and J ends, which lost 4 bases and 2 bases, there was a span of 12 bases. CDR3 residues: CAISALDSPGNTIYF. In DNA form, the CDR3 reads TGTGCCATCAGTGCGCTAGACAGCCCTGGAAACACCATATATTTT.

This clonotype was seen ten or more times. The V and J genes are TRBV6-5 and TRBJ1-1, with 9 bases aligning to TRBD1. The CDR3 sequence is 16 residues long. Looked up from germline, CDR1 is MNHEY and CDR2 is SVGAGI. Germline trimming cut 2 bases from V and 1 base from J; bases unmatched to any gene: 5. CDR3 sequence reads: CASSYPPGQGNTEAFF. CDR3 nucleotide sequence: TGTGCCAGCAGTTACCCTCCGGGACAGGGGAACACTGAAGCTTTCTTT.

This clonotype was detected many times. This chain connects TRBV18 to TRBJ1-1, with 7 bases that match TRBD1. CDR3 length: 15 amino acids. The V segment lost 8 bases and the J segment 0 bases; nucleotides outside the gene matches: 9. Germline-derived CDR1 and CDR2 are KGHSH and LQKENI. This chain's CDR3 is CASSPPGTVNTEAFF. CDR3 nucleotides: TGTGCCAGCAGTCCCCCCGGGACAGTGAACACTGAAGCTTTCTTT.

In its sample, this clonotype was seen many times. The chain uses TRBV12-3 or TRBV12-4 and TRBJ1-1; 9 bases are shared with TRBD1. The CDR3 totals 15 residues. V dropped 5 bases and J dropped 4; count of bases not matched to a gene: 8. CDR3 in DNA: TGTGCCAGCAGTCCGGGACAGGGTCCGGGCACTGAAGCTTTCTTT. This translates into CASSPGQGPGTEAFF.

Notes on this clonotype: Given a much more abundant clone one base away, this may be a read error. CDR3 coding DNA: TGTGCCAGCAAAAGGGGTGCTGAAGCTTTCTTT. Translating gives CASKRGAEAFF. V gene TRBV2 combines with J gene TRBJ1-1; TRBD1 is a possible D gene (5 bases). The CDR3 consists of 11 residues. V lost 7 bases, J lost 6 bases, and 9 bases lay in between. In germline, CDR1 is SNHLY, CDR2 FYNNEI. Variable domain in full (rest from reference TRBV2 and TRBJ1-1): EPEVTQTPSHQVTQMGQEVILRCVPISNHLYFYWYRQILGQKVEFLVSFYNNEISEKSEIFDDQFSVERPDGSNFTLKIRSTKLEDSAMYFCASKRGAEAFFGQGTRLTVV.

Worth noting for this clonotype: Possible read error: a much larger clone is one base away. This chain connects TRBV2 to TRBJ2-3; 8 nucleotides align to TRBD2. The germline CDR1 and CDR2 sequences are SNHLY and FYNNEI. The CDR3 length is 15 residues. The CDR3 region has the DNA TGTGCCAGCACAATTAGCGGGGCCCCCCCAGATACGCGGTATTTT. Translation: CASTISGAPPDTRYF. Supplemented by reference TRBV2 and TRBJ2-3, the full variable domain reads EPEVTQTPSHQVTQMGQEVILRCVPISNHLYFYWYRQILGQKVEFLVSFYNNEISEKSEIFDDQFSVERPDGSNFTLKIRSTKLEDSAMYFCASTISGAPPDTRYFGPGTRLTVL.

The rearrangement joins TRBV24-1 to TRBJ2-1; TRBD1 matches 7 bases. The CDR3 has 14 residues. Germline V gene sequence: CDR1 KGHDR, CDR2 SFDVKD. The V gene end was trimmed by 4 bases and the J gene end by 8 bases; junction bases not matched to a gene: 7. CDR3 nucleotide sequence: TGTGCCACCAGTGAGTTTGACAGGGCGGATGAGCAGTTCTTC. This sequence encodes CATSEFDRADEQFF.

This clonotype was seen repeatedly, ten times or more. V usage is TRBV11-2 and J usage is TRBJ1-5; D is uncertain. CDR3 length: 13 residues. With 1 base removed from V and 4 bases from J, the gap between germline ends came to 5 bases. Germline CDR1 SGHAT, CDR2 FQNNGV. CDR3 DNA sequence: TGTGCCAGCAGCTTAGCGACAAATCAGCCCCAGCATTTT. Its protein is CASSLATNQPQHF. The whole variable domain, filled in from reference TRBV11-2 and TRBJ1-5, reads EAGVAQSPRYKIIEKRQSVAFWCNPISGHATLYWYQQILGQGPKLLIQFQNNGVVDDSQLPKDRFSAERLKGVDSTLKIQPAKLEDSAVYLCASSLATNQPQHFGDGTRLSIL.

This clonotype has only a few counts. V usage is TRBV11-2 and J usage is TRBJ2-6; the D gene could be TRBD1 or TRBD2 (5 bases each). CDR3 size: 15 residues. Germline V CDR1 and CDR2: SGHAT, FQNNGV. Deletions cut 5 bases from V and 2 bases from J, with 10 bases between. The CDR3 DNA reads as TGTGCCAGCAGCGGGACCCTAGCTGGGGCCAACGTCCTGACTTTC. Translating gives CASSGTLAGANVLTF. Based on the CDR3 plus reference TRBV11-2 and TRBJ2-6, the full variable domain is EAGVAQSPRYKIIEKRQSVAFWCNPISGHATLYWYQQILGQGPKLLIQFQNNGVVDDSQLPKDRFSAERLKGVDSTLKIQPAKLEDSAVYLCASSGTLAGANVLTFGAGSRLTVL.

The V and J genes are TRBV14 and TRBJ2-3; TRBD2 matches at 11 bases. CDR1 is SGHDN and CDR2 is FVKESK in the germline V gene. This CDR3 comprises 16 residues. J was trimmed by 4 bases and V by 0 bases; bases with no gene match: 3. CDR3 region: CASSQDWTSGSDTQYF. The CDR3 DNA reads as TGTGCCAGCAGCCAAGACTGGACTAGCGGGTCAGATACGCAGTATTTT.

This chain connects TRBV20-1 to TRBJ1-1, with D possibly being TRBD1 (5 bases). Germline V gene lookup returns CDR1 DFQATT and CDR2 SNEGSKA (reference sequence). CDR3 length: 14 amino acids. Trimming removed 0 bases from V and 4 bases from J, with 12 bases in between. The CDR3 DNA follows: TGCAGTGCTAGAGATCCCCTGGGGGGCACTGAAGCTTTCTTT. Protein: CSARDPLGGTEAFF.

The chain uses TRBV27 and TRBJ1-5, with 9 bases aligning to TRBD1. The ends lost 6 bases at V and 7 bases at J; junction bases unmatched: 7. The CDR3 is made up of 14 amino acids. In germline, CDR1 is MNHEY, CDR2 SMNVEV (reference sequence). Here the CDR3 reads CASSPGQGQQPQHF. The CDR3 bases are TGTGCCAGCAGCCCGGGACAGGGTCAGCAGCCCCAGCATTTT.

This clonotype was observed a handful of times. This chain links TRBV27 with TRBJ2-2; either TRBD1 or TRBD2 may supply D (6 bases each). The germline CDR1 and CDR2 sequences are MNHEY and SMNVEV (reference sequence). The V gene lost 5 bases and the J gene lost 8 bases, with 24 bases spanning the gap. CDR3 length equals 17 residues. The CDR3 loop reads CASSHFYRAGFLGELFF. CDR3 coding DNA: TGTGCCAGCAGTCATTTTTACAGGGCGGGATTCCTAGGGGAGCTGTTTTTT.

In the case of this clonotype: The conserved final phenylalanine or tryptophan is absent from the CDR3, which likely points to a read error. The chain recombines TRBV19 with TRBJ1-5; 8 bases agree with TRBD1. With V trimmed by 10 bases and J by 4 bases, 9 bases remained unmatched. Germline lookup yields CDR1 LNHDA and CDR2 SQIVND (reference sequence). There are 14 residues in the CDR3. DNA for the CDR3: TGTGCCACCTCTGGACAGGGAGGAAATCAGCCCCAGCATTCT. It codes for CATSGQGGNQPQHS.

This chain uses TRBV11-2 with TRBJ1-1; 9 bases line up with TRBD1. The germline CDR1 and CDR2 sequences are SGHAT and FQNNGV. The CDR3 extends over 14 amino acids. V lost 5 bases and J lost 6; bases outside the gene matches: 7. The CDR3 here is CASSPSGTGPEAFF. The CDR3 DNA reads TGTGCCAGCAGCCCATCCGGGACAGGGCCTGAAGCTTTCTTT. Drawing the rest from reference TRBV11-2 and TRBJ1-1, the complete variable domain is EAGVAQSPRYKIIEKRQSVAFWCNPISGHATLYWYQQILGQGPKLLIQFQNNGVVDDSQLPKDRFSAERLKGVDSTLKIQPAKLEDSAVYLCASSPSGTGPEAFFGQGTRLTVV.

This clonotype was picked up one time. This rearrangement joins TRBV12-3 or TRBV12-4 to TRBJ1-1; D gene unclear. The V and J ends lost 8 bases and 4 bases respectively, with 2 bases between them. This CDR3 comprises 9 residues. The CDR3 is CASGTEAFF. For the CDR3, the DNA is TGTGCCAGCGGCACTGAAGCTTTCTTT.

There are many counts of this clonotype. The V gene is TRBV5-1, the J gene TRBJ2-3; 8 bases fit TRBD2. CDR1 is SGHRS and CDR2 is YFSETQ in the germline V gene. The CDR3 totals 18 residues. Trimming removed 4 bases from V and 1 base from J; junction bases left unmatched: 14. The CDR3 loop is CASSAGGSRGGRTDTQYF. CDR3 bases: TGCGCCAGCAGCGCGGGGGGTTCACGTGGGGGACGCACAGATACGCAGTATTTT.

This clonotype was observed at least ten times. This sequence joins TRBV5-1 and TRBJ2-1, with 11 nucleotides matching TRBD2. The germline gives CDR1 SGHRS, CDR2 YFSETQ. The CDR3 is made up of 19 amino acids. With 1 base clipped from V and 0 bases from J, the junction kept 9 bases outside the gene matches. The CDR3 bases are TGCGCCAGCAGCTTGAACGAACTAGCGGGGGCGGGCTCCTACAATGAGCAGTTCTTC. It codes for CASSLNELAGAGSYNEQFF.

In its sample, this clonotype was seen many times. J is TRBJ1-4 and V is TRBV20-1; TRBD1 aligns across 10 bases. J gave up 7 bases and V 5 bases, and 13 bases lay outside the gene matches. Germline CDR1 is DFQATT and CDR2 is SNEGSKA (reference sequence). CDR3 length equals 16 residues. The CDR3 is CSAHTGTGVLGEKLFF. In DNA, the CDR3 is TGCAGTGCTCATACCGGGACAGGGGTCTTAGGTGAAAAACTGTTTTTT.

There are a few counts of this clonotype. This sequence joins TRBV15 and TRBJ1-2; possibly TRBD1 for D (5 bases). Germline V lookup: CDR1 LNHNV, CDR2 YYDKDF (reference sequence). The CDR3 loop spans 14 amino acids. V was shortened by 1 base and J by 7 bases, with 13 bases between the two germline ends. CDR3 sequence reads: CATSRGEGRGGYTF. As DNA, the CDR3 is TGTGCCACCAGCAGAGGCGAGGGGAGAGGTGGCTACACCTTC.